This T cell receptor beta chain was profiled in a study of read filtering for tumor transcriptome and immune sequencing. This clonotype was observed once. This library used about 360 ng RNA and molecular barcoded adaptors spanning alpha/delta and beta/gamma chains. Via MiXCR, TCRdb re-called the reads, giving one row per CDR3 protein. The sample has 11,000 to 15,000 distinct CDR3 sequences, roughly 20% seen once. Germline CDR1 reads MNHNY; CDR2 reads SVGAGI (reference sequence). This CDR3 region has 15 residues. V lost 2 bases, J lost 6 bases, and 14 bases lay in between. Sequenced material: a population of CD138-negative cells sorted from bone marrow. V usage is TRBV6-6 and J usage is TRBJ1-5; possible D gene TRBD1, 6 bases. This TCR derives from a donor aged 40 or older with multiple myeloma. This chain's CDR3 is CASSYNAGVGQPQHF. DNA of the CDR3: TGTGCCAGCAGTTACAATGCAGGGGTGGGTCAGCCCCAGCATTTT.